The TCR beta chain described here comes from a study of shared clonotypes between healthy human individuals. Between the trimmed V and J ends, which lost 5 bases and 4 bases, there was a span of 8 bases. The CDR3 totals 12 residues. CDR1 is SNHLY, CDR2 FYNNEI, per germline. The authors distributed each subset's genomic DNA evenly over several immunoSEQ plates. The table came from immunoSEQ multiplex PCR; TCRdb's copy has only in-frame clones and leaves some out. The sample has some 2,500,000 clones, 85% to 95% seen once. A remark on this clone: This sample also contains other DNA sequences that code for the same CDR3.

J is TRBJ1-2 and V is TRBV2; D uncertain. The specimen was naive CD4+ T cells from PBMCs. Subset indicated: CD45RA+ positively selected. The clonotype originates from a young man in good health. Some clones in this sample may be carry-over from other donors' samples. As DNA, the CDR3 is TGTGCCAGCAGTCCCGGAGTCTATGGCTACACCTTC. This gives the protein CASSPGVYGYTF.